The 31 T cell receptor beta chains below all came from one sample that was sequenced in a study of T cell responses to AZD1222 COVID-19 vaccine. Clones were sequenced by immunoSEQ multiplex PCR, and TCRdb holds only the in-frame ones, with some missing. The sample carries about 120,000 clones, about 93% recorded once. The starting material was peripheral blood, obtained 28 days after the second AZD1222 dose. Receptors were obtained from an adult who received the AZD1222 COVID-19 vaccine.

This sequence joins TRBV5-1 and TRBJ2-2; possibly TRBD2 for D (6 bases). Germline V lookup: CDR1 SGHRS, CDR2 YFSETQ. Trimming pared 3 bases from V and 6 bases from J, leaving 9 bases between. CDR3 length equals 13 residues. CDR3 amino acids: CASSWGGAGELFF. For the CDR3, the DNA is TGCGCCAGCAGCTGGGGCGGGGCCGGGGAGCTGTTTTTT.

The chain has TRBV2 and TRBJ2-2, with 9 bases fitting TRBD2. This CDR3 region has 16 residues. The V gene's germline CDR1 is SNHLY and CDR2 FYNNEI. J lost 4 bases, V lost 7 bases, and 10 bases had no gene match. This chain's CDR3 is CASKRGLAGITGELFF. In nucleotides, the CDR3 is TGTGCCAGCAAAAGGGGTCTAGCGGGAATCACCGGGGAGCTGTTTTTT.

The chain joins TRBV30 to TRBJ1-2, with D unresolved. The CDR3 totals 13 residues. Germline assignment: CDR1 GTSNPN and CDR2 SVGIG (reference sequence). Trimming shortened V by 1 base and J by 5 bases, and 11 bases separated the two germline ends. CDR3 amino acids: CAWSGGLWYGYTF. CDR3 sequence (DNA): TGTGCCTGGAGTGGTGGGCTATGGTATGGCTACACCTTC.

This chain connects TRBV4-1 to TRBJ1-2; weak D call: TRBD1 (5 bases). The CDR3 is 13 residues long. Looked up from germline, CDR1 is MGHRA and CDR2 is YSYEKL. Trimming cost V 0 bases and J 8 bases, with 10 bases left between them. The CDR3 is CASSQDQGTGYTF. The CDR3 nucleotides are TGCGCCAGCAGCCAAGACCAGGGCACGGGCTACACCTTC.

The V and J genes are TRBV9 and TRBJ2-2; the D gene is possibly TRBD1 (6 bases). Trimming removed 2 bases from V and 5 bases from J, with 13 bases in between. The length of the CDR3 is 15 residues. Germline V gene lookup returns CDR1 SGDLS and CDR2 YYNGEE. The chain's CDR3 is CASSVAAGETGELFF. As DNA, the CDR3 is TGTGCCAGCAGCGTTGCGGCAGGGGAAACCGGGGAGCTGTTTTTT.

V and J are TRBV11-1 and TRBJ1-1; a weak D match, TRBD1 (6 bases). The germline V gene has CDR1 SGHAT and CDR2 FQDESV (reference sequence). The length of the CDR3 is 12 residues. The germline V and J ends were trimmed by 5 bases and 8 bases, with 12 bases remaining between them. The CDR3 loop is CASSHGQQEAFF. CDR3 bases: TGTGCCAGCAGCCACGGACAGCAAGAAGCTTTCTTT. Full variable domain (missing parts from reference TRBV11-1 and TRBJ1-1): EAEVAQSPRYKITEKSQAVAFWCDPISGHATLYWYRQILGQGPELLVQFQDESVVDDSQLPKDRFSAERLKGVDSTLKIQPAELGDSAMYLCASSHGQQEAFFGQGTRLTVV.

The chain recombines TRBV20-1 with TRBJ1-2, with 7 bases fitting TRBD1. The CDR3 spans 11 residues. V trimming: 5 bases; J trimming: 7 bases; junction bases outside the gene matches: 4. CDR1 is DFQATT, CDR2 SNEGSKA, per germline (reference sequence). CDR3 coding DNA: TGCAGTGCTCTACAGGGGTCTGGCTACACCTTC. Translating it yields CSALQGSGYTF.

This chain connects TRBV3-1 (or the pseudogene TRBV3-2) to TRBJ1-2; D is possibly TRBD1 (5 bases). The germline V gene encodes CDR1 LGHDT and CDR2 YNNKEL (reference sequence). The CDR3 runs 13 residues. V lost 4 bases and J lost 4, with 10 bases in between. Here the CDR3 DNA reads TGTGCCAGCAGCCCAGGAGGGGTCTATGGCTACACCTTC. Its protein is CASSPGGVYGYTF.

V and J are TRBV18 and TRBJ1-4; TRBD1 matches 8 bases. V shed 3 bases and J 7 bases; nucleotides not matched to a gene: 4. CDR1 is KGHSH, CDR2 LQKENI, per germline. The CDR3 consists of 14 residues. CDR3 DNA: TGTGCCAGCTCACCGACAGGGGTTCGTGAAAAACTGTTTTTT. Translation: CASSPTGVREKLFF.

The J gene is TRBJ1-1, the V gene TRBV20-1, with 8 nucleotides matching TRBD1. Trimming took 3 bases from V and 11 from J; bases not matched to a gene: 14. The CDR3 is made up of 14 amino acids. In germline, CDR1 is DFQATT, CDR2 SNEGSKA (reference sequence). The CDR3 DNA reads TGCAGTGCTAGTCCCGGGACAGGACCCCGCTGGGCTTTCTTT. Protein sequence: CSASPGTGPRWAFF.

The J gene is TRBJ1-5, the V gene TRBV4-2; D unclear. This CDR3 is built from 13 residues. The germline V and J ends were trimmed by 0 bases and 11 bases, with 11 bases remaining between them. CDR1 and CDR2 (germline): LGHNA, YNFKEQ. The CDR3 region is CASSQDTFGAQHF. The CDR3 coding sequence is TGTGCCAGCAGCCAAGATACCTTCGGGGCCCAGCATTTT.

The chain uses TRBV27 and TRBJ1-5; TRBD1 matches 9 bases. CDR1 and CDR2 (germline): MNHEY, SMNVEV (reference sequence). Losses at the gene ends were 0 bases for V and 4 bases for J; bases not matched to a gene: 7. This CDR3 has 17 amino acids. CDR3 coding DNA: TGTGCCAGCAGTTTATCTTGGGGACAGGGAAATAATCAGCCCCAGCATTTT. Translation: CASSLSWGQGNNQPQHF.

The rearrangement joins TRBV5-1 to TRBJ2-7, with a possible D match to TRBD1 (6 bases). Germline V CDR1 and CDR2: SGHRS, YFSETQ. V shed 1 base and J shed 7 bases, with 9 bases lying between them. This CDR3 spans 12 amino acids. The CDR3 region has the DNA TGCGCCAGCAGCTTGCAGGGGATAGAGCAGTACTTC. Residues: CASSLQGIEQYF.

The V gene is TRBV9, the J gene TRBJ2-1; TRBD2 agrees at 15 bases. Trimming cost V 3 bases and J 8 bases; bases outside gene matches: 3. The V gene's germline CDR1 is SGDLS and CDR2 YYNGEE. This CDR3 is built from 15 residues. CDR3 DNA: TGTGCCAGCAGCGGGACTAGCGGGGGGGTTTATGAGCAGTTCTTC. It yields the protein CASSGTSGGVYEQFF.

The V gene is TRBV9, the J gene TRBJ2-1; D unresolved. The CDR3 extends over 15 amino acids. Looked up from germline, CDR1 is SGDLS and CDR2 is YYNGEE. V dropped 0 bases and J dropped 0 bases, with 7 bases sitting between them. The CDR3 bases are TGTGCCAGCAGCGTAGGGTCGGGCTCCTACAATGAGCAGTTCTTC. It specifies CASSVGSGSYNEQFF.

V is TRBV5-1 and J is TRBJ2-7; 9 nucleotides match TRBD1. CDR1 is SGHRS, CDR2 YFSETQ, per germline. J was trimmed by 6 bases and V by 4 bases; bases with no gene match: 8. This CDR3 contains 14 residues. The CDR3 DNA sequence: TGCGCCAGCAGCCATCGGACAGGGGAGGGCGAGCAGTACTTC. Translated: CASSHRTGEGEQYF. Together with reference TRBV5-1 and TRBJ2-7, the CDR3 gives the full variable domain: KAGVTQTPRYLIKTRGQQVTLSCSPISGHRSVSWYQQTPGQGLQFLFEYFSETQRNKGNFPGRFSGRQFSNSRSEMNVSTLELGDSALYLCASSHRTGEGEQYFGPGTRLTVT.

Notes on this clone: Other DNA sequences from this sample encode an identical CDR3 as well. The chain is built from TRBV10-3 and TRBJ1-1; D possibly corresponds to TRBD1 (5 bases). V was clipped by 6 bases and J by 2 bases, with 10 bases between them. Germline CDR1 and CDR2: ENHRY and SYGVKD. The length of the CDR3 is 13 residues. CDR3 DNA sequence: TGTGCCATCAGAGGCGACAGAAACACTGAAGCTTTCTTT. It translates to CAIRGDRNTEAFF.

This clone was detected a few times. This rearrangement joins TRBV7-2 to TRBJ1-6, with D possibly TRBD1 on 5 matching bases. Per the germline V gene, CDR1 is SGHTA and CDR2 is FQGNSA. Deletions cut 3 bases from V and 8 bases from J, with 8 bases between. The length of the CDR3 is 13 residues. CDR3 coding DNA: TGTGCCAGCAGCTTTGTAGGGGATTCACCCCTCCACTTT. Amino acid sequence: CASSFVGDSPLHF.

The chain combines TRBV20-1 with TRBJ2-5, with D tentatively TRBD2 (7 bases). Germline V gives CDR1 DFQATT, CDR2 SNEGSKA (reference sequence). Trimming shortened V by 3 bases and J by 1 base, and 15 bases separated the two germline ends. This CDR3 is built from 15 residues. The CDR3 nucleotides are TGCAGTGCTAGTGGAGGGGGGGCCGTCCAAGAGACCCAGTACTTC. Protein: CSASGGGAVQETQYF.

This sequence joins TRBV3-1 (or the pseudogene TRBV3-2) and TRBJ2-7, with a possible D match to TRBD1 (7 bases). CDR3 length: 13 amino acids. Trimming removed 4 bases at V and 2 bases at J, with 9 bases between. Germline CDR1 LGHDT, CDR2 YNNKEL (reference sequence). CDR3 loop: CASSRGTAYEQYF. The CDR3 nucleotides are TGTGCCAGCAGCCGCGGGACAGCCTACGAGCAGTACTTC.

With respect to this clone: An end of the junction differs from the germline gene, which may be a read error. V usage is TRBV5-5 and J usage is TRBJ2-4; TRBD1 might be the D (6 bases). From germline, CDR1 is SGHKS and CDR2 YYEKEE (reference sequence). The CDR3 has 14 residues. CDR3 amino acids: CASSDGTPKNIQYF. CDR3 DNA sequence: TGTGCCAGCAGCGACGGGACACCCAAGAACATTCAGTACTTC.

This rearrangement joins TRBV3-1 (or the pseudogene TRBV3-2) to TRBJ2-1, with no clear D. V was shortened by 0 bases and J by 0 bases, with 12 bases between the two germline ends. Germline CDR1 is LGHDT and CDR2 is YNNKEL (reference sequence). The CDR3 consists of 17 residues. CDR3 nucleotides: TGTGCCAGCAGCCAAGAACCTTTCGCAGCCTCCTACAATGAGCAGTTCTTC. Its translation: CASSQEPFAASYNEQFF.

V usage is TRBV10-3 and J usage is TRBJ1-2; tentatively, D is TRBD1 (5 bases). Trimming stripped 8 bases from V and 0 bases from J, with 19 bases between. The CDR3 extends over 16 amino acids. Germline assignment: CDR1 ENHRY and CDR2 SYGVKD. The CDR3 DNA reads TGTGCCATCGGACGAAGGGACCGACTTTCTAACTATGGCTACACCTTC. Translated, it gives CAIGRRDRLSNYGYTF.

The rearrangement joins TRBV14 to TRBJ1-1; TRBD1 matches 9 bases. Looked up from germline, CDR1 is SGHDN and CDR2 is FVKESK. CDR3 length equals 18 residues. The trim removed 2 bases at V and 5 bases at J, leaving 15 bases unmatched. The CDR3 region has the DNA TGTGCCAGCAGCCAAACAATGGGGACAGGGACGATGTGGACTGAAGCTTTCTTT. It yields the protein CASSQTMGTGTMWTEAFF.

V is TRBV5-1 and J is TRBJ1-2, with 8 bases fitting TRBD1. The V gene's germline CDR1 is SGHRS and CDR2 YFSETQ. CDR3 length: 14 residues. The V gene end was trimmed by 2 bases and the J gene end by 7 bases; junction bases not matched to a gene: 7. The CDR3 loop is CASSFEQGGRGYTF. The CDR3, as DNA: TGCGCCAGCAGCTTCGAACAGGGGGGACGTGGCTACACCTTC.

V is TRBV9 and J is TRBJ2-7; D is ambiguous. CDR1 SGDLS and CDR2 YYNGEE come from the germline V gene. The CDR3 consists of 13 residues. V was cut by 3 bases and J by 1 base, with 8 bases left in between. The CDR3 region is CASSGVGSYEQYF. In DNA, the CDR3 is TGTGCCAGCAGCGGGGTCGGGTCCTACGAGCAGTACTTC.

The chain recombines TRBV4-3 with TRBJ1-5, with D hard to call. The CDR3 runs to 16 residues. Trimming left V 4 bases short and J 4 bases short, with 17 bases between. Germline V gene data show CDR1 as LGHNA and CDR2 as YSLEER. CDR3 in amino acids: CASSRTRFVLNQPQHF. For the CDR3, the DNA is TGCGCCAGCAGCCGAACGAGGTTCGTTCTTAATCAGCCCCAGCATTTT.

V gene TRBV18 combines with J gene TRBJ1-4; maybe TRBD1 (5 bases). CDR1 and CDR2 from the germline V gene are KGHSH and LQKENI. Trimming removed 3 bases at V and 8 bases at J, with 22 bases between. This CDR3 is built from 17 residues. The CDR3 DNA follows: TGTGCCAGCTCACCGACCGACCTTACAGGATTGGAGGAAAAACTGTTTTTT. It encodes CASSPTDLTGLEEKLFF.

This clone was counted once. V usage is TRBV27 and J usage is TRBJ2-1; 9 bases map to TRBD2. Germline V lookup: CDR1 MNHEY, CDR2 SMNVEV (reference sequence). The CDR3 is 16 amino acids. Trimming removed 5 bases from V and 4 bases from J; junction bases left unmatched: 9. The CDR3 DNA is TGTGCCAGCAGTCCCCAGAGCGGGAGGATGTACAATGAGCAGTTCTTC. This sequence encodes CASSPQSGRMYNEQFF.

A note on this clone: Relative to the germline gene, one junction end is altered; a read error may explain this. The chain uses TRBV7-8 and TRBJ1-2, with a possible D match to TRBD1 (5 bases). The CDR3 has 13 amino acids. Germline CDR1 SGHVS, CDR2 FQNEAQ. The CDR3 sequence is CASSFRDLTGHTF. Here the CDR3 DNA reads TGTGCCAGCAGCTTCCGGGACCTTACTGGCCACACCTTC.

This clone appeared a single time. V usage is TRBV19 and J usage is TRBJ1-2; D is undetermined. Looked up from germline, CDR1 is LNHDA and CDR2 is SQIVND (reference sequence). The CDR3 covers 13 residues. Between the trimmed V and J ends, which lost 6 bases and 5 bases, there was a span of 13 bases. CDR3 protein: CASRVGQEYGYTF. The CDR3 DNA sequence: TGTGCCAGTAGAGTCGGTCAGGAATATGGCTACACCTTC.